The 6 T cell receptor beta chains in this list originate from one sample, sequenced in a study of preoperative IRX-2 immunotherapy in early breast cancer. TCRdb's table, derived via immunoSEQ multiplex PCR, lists solely in-frame clones and lacks some. Of approximately 30,000 clones in the sample, nearly 95% are singletons; the top ten hold 5% to 7.5%. Treatment reported: preoperative locoregional IRX-2 cytokine immunotherapy. Sampling took place from a patient treated with IRX-2 immunotherapy. The receptors were sampled from a human donor with breast cancer.

This rearrangement joins TRBV6-5 to TRBJ2-5; D gene uncertain. CDR3 length equals 13 residues. In germline, CDR1 is MNHEY, CDR2 SVGAGI. Trimming took off 0 bases at V and 5 bases at J, with 7 bases between the two ends. The CDR3 DNA is TGTGCCAGCAGTTACTCAGCTTCGGAGACCCAGTACTTC. It codes for CASSYSASETQYF.

This clone has only one observation. The rearrangement uses TRBV7-8 and TRBJ2-7, with D unresolved. Germline assignment: CDR1 SGHVS and CDR2 FQNEAQ. V lost 5 bases and J 6 bases, leaving 11 bases between the germline ends. The CDR3 is 12 amino acids. Here the CDR3 DNA reads TGTGCCAGCAGCGCGACGTCAGTCGAGCAGTACTTC. This sequence encodes CASSATSVEQYF.

V is TRBV4-2 and J is TRBJ2-2, with 16 bases identical to TRBD2. V trimming: 8 bases; J trimming: 6 bases; junction bases outside the gene matches: 3. This CDR3 region has 15 residues. Germline V gene data show CDR1 as LGHNA and CDR2 as YNFKEQ. The CDR3 DNA reads TGTGCCAGCGGGGGACTAGCGGGGGGGCCCGGGGAGCTGTTTTTT. As protein: CASGGLAGGPGELFF.

This chain links TRBV30 with TRBJ2-1; 7 nucleotides agree with TRBD2. The germline CDR1 and CDR2 sequences are GTSNPN and SVGIG (reference sequence). Losses at the gene ends were 0 bases for V and 2 bases for J; bases not matched to a gene: 4. The CDR3 sequence is 15 residues long. As DNA, the CDR3 is TGTGCCTGGAGTGTACGGAGCGGGACCTACAATGAGCAGTTCTTC. It specifies CAWSVRSGTYNEQFF.

The chain couples TRBV28 to TRBJ2-1; 8 bases agree with TRBD2. The CDR3 sequence is 15 residues long. The V gene's germline CDR1 is MDHEN and CDR2 SYDVKM. V shed 2 bases and J 6 bases; nucleotides not matched to a gene: 6. Here the CDR3 DNA reads TGTGCCAGCAGTTTAACTAGCGGTTTTATCAATGAGCAGTTCTTC. Protein: CASSLTSGFINEQFF.

This clone was counted once. The chain joins TRBV7-9 to TRBJ1-2; no clear D. The germline V gene has CDR1 SEHNR and CDR2 FQNEAQ (reference sequence). The V gene lost 1 base and the J gene lost 7 bases, with 10 bases spanning the gap. The CDR3 has 13 residues. The CDR3 bases are TGTGCCAGCAGCTTAGGCGTCGATGGTGGCTACACCTTC. This sequence encodes CASSLGVDGGYTF.